The clone carrying this T cell receptor beta chain has at least ten counts. V lost 4 bases and J lost 7; bases outside the gene matches: 4. The CDR3 sequence is 12 residues long. Germline V lookup: CDR1 SGHRS, CDR2 YFSETQ. This entry belongs to a study of neurological immune-mediated disorders. Using its own MiXCR run on the 5' RACE reads, TCRdb lists one record per CDR3 protein. The sample includes 87,000 or so distinct CDR3 sequences, 3.5% of them seen just once. Material for sequencing was PBMCs. This receptor was obtained from a woman aged 18-29 years with multiple sclerosis. The chain links TRBV5-1 to TRBJ1-2; 7 bases are shared with TRBD1. The CDR3 loop reads CASSGDRVGYTF. Here the CDR3 DNA reads TGCGCCAGCAGCGGAGACAGGGTTGGCTACACCTTC.